This entry lists 5 T cell receptor beta chains sequenced from one sample in a study of cytomegalovirus exposure and HLA in healthy donors (TCRdb year 2017). Libraries were made using the immunoSEQ multiplex PCR assay. For the multiplex PCR, a mixture combining 60 forward primers for TCR Vbeta segments and 13 reverse primers for TCR Jbeta segments was used. The source is immuneACCESS, and TCRdb retained only in-frame sequences with V and J called. Part of the clones is not carried over; for the studies checked, unresolved V genes explain less than half of this, and the remainder is unexplained. In this sample the table shows about 55,000 clones, 75% to 85% of which occur a single time. Approximately 1.3% of the sample belongs to the ten largest clones. Sequenced input: PBMCs. The receptors were sampled from a female donor in good health and CMV-seronegative.

This clone came up once. V and J are TRBV4-1 and TRBJ1-5, with D unresolved. Trimming pared 0 bases from V and 5 bases from J, leaving 14 bases between. There are 16 residues in the CDR3. In germline, CDR1 is MGHRA, CDR2 YSYEKL. The CDR3 DNA follows: TGCGCCAGCAGCCAAGAAGTGCCTGCCATAGATCAGCCCCAGCATTTT. As protein: CASSQEVPAIDQPQHF.

To note about this clone: A single base separates this from a much larger clone, so it may be a read error. J is TRBJ1-1 and V is TRBV7-9, with 7 nucleotides matching TRBD1. Germline CDR1 is SEHNR and CDR2 is FQNEAQ (reference sequence). V lost 2 bases to trimming and J lost 6 bases; unmatched junction nucleotides: 3. The CDR3 covers 13 residues. CDR3 loop: CASSLNTGAEAFF. DNA of the CDR3: TGTGCCAGCAGCTTAAATACAGGGGCTGAAGCTTTCTTT.

The rearrangement uses TRBV19 and TRBJ2-1; 10 bases are a match to TRBD2. This CDR3 is 14 amino acids long. In germline, CDR1 is LNHDA, CDR2 SQIVND (reference sequence). The trim removed 7 bases at V and 9 bases at J, leaving 9 bases unmatched. The CDR3 region has the DNA TGTGCCAGTACCCCCAGCGGGGGGGCTATTGAGCAGTTCTTC. This translates into CASTPSGGAIEQFF.

The chain combines TRBV7-9 with TRBJ2-3; D may be TRBD1 (5 bases). V lost 5 bases and J lost 3, with 12 bases in between. The CDR3 loop spans 14 amino acids. Germline V lookup: CDR1 SEHNR, CDR2 FQNEAQ (reference sequence). In nucleotides, the CDR3 is TGTGCCAGCAGCCCCCGACAGACTACAGATACGCAGTATTTT. Residues: CASSPRQTTDTQYF.

The chain links TRBV5-1 to TRBJ2-5, with a tentative D call TRBD1 (6 bases). CDR1 and CDR2 from the germline V gene are SGHRS and YFSETQ. Deletions cut 4 bases from V and 4 bases from J, with 20 bases between. The CDR3 has 16 residues. This CDR3 reads CASSRDPYRVLETQYF. The DNA of the CDR3 is TGCGCCAGCAGCCGCGATCCTTACAGGGTATTAGAGACCCAGTACTTC.